This section outlines one TCR beta chain sequence together with its context. Antigen: not known. The sample is drawn from a study of a mutant IDH1 vaccine in newly diagnosed glioma. About the research overall: Patients received eight vaccinations in weeks 1, 3, 5, 7, 11, 15, 19, 23.

TCRdb's table, derived via immunoSEQ multiplex PCR, lists solely in-frame clones and lacks some. In the table there are about 51,000 clones, more than 70% of which are singletons. Time point indicated: week 5, during vaccination. All doses held 300 ug of mutant IDH1 20-mer peptide, with topical imiquimod. With 1 base removed from V and 0 bases from J, the gap between germline ends came to 4 bases. This CDR3 is built from 14 residues. Germline V gives CDR1 SGHNT, CDR2 YYREEE (reference sequence). The J gene is TRBJ2-2, the V gene TRBV5-4; D is undetermined. This specimen consisted of PBMCs, obtained from a glioma patient whose treatment included an IDH1 peptide vaccine. The receptor's source is a woman aged 40 to 49 with glioma. CDR3 coding DNA: TGTGCCAGCAGCTTGACATCGAACACCGGGGAGCTGTTTTTT. This encodes CASSLTSNTGELFF.